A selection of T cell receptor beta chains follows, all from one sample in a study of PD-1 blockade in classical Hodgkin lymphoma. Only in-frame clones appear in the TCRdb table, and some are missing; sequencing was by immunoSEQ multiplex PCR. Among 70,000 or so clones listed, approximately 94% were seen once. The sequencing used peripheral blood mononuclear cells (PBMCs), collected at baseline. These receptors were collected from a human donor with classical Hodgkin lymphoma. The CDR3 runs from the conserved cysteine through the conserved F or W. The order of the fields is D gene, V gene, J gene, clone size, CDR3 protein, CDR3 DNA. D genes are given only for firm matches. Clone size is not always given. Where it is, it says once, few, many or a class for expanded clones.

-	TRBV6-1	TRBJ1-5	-	CASMEGQPNQPQHF	TGTGCCAGCATGGAGGGACAACCCAATCAGCCCCAGCATTTT
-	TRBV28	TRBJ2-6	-	CASSFGRGDPNSGANVLTF	TGTGCCAGCAGTTTTGGGAGGGGGGACCCAAACTCTGGGGCCAACGTCCTGACTTTC
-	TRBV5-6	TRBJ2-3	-	CASSVLFQGSTDTQYF	TGTGCCAGCAGCGTGCTGTTTCAGGGGTCCACAGATACGCAGTATTTT
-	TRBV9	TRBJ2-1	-	CASSYSNEQFF	TGTGCCAGCAGCTACAGCAATGAGCAGTTCTTC
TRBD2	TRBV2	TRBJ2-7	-	CASTPPTGGHYEQYF	TGTGCCAGCACACCACCTACGGGGGGGCACTACGAGCAGTACTTC
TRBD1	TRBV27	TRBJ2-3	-	CASSLLGRQGALTDTQYF	TGTGCCAGCAGTTTATTAGGCCGACAGGGGGCTCTTACAGATACGCAGTATTTT
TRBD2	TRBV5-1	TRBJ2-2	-	CASSFSGTSGRTFSYTGELFF	TGCGCCAGCAGCTTCTCCGGGACTAGCGGGAGGACCTTCTCATACACCGGGGAGCTGTTTTTT
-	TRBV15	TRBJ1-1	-	CATSSRLTEAFF	TGTGCCACCAGCAGCCGATTGACTGAAGCTTTCTTT
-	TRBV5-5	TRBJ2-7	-	CASSLVPGDSYEQYF	TGTGCCAGCAGTTTAGTCCCAGGGGATTCCTACGAGCAGTACTTC
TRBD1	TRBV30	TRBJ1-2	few	CAAKDRGNYGYTF	TGTGCCGCGAAGGACAGGGGTAACTATGGCTACACCTTC
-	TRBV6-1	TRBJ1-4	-	CASINGGNVLKLFF	TGTGCCAGCATCAATGGGGGGAATGTTTTGAAACTGTTTTTT
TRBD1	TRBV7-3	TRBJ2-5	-	CASSSTGEETQYF	TGTGCCAGCAGCTCAACAGGGGAAGAGACCCAGTACTTC
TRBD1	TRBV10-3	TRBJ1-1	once	CAIRPRDRNTEAFF	TGTGCCATCAGACCCCGGGACAGGAACACTGAAGCTTTCTTT
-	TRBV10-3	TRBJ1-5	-	CAITDSRNQPQHF	TGTGCCATCACCGACAGCCGCAATCAGCCCCAGCATTTT
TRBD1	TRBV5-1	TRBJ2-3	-	CASSLALDRGTDTQYF	TGCGCCAGCAGCTTGGCCTTGGACAGGGGCACAGATACGCAGTATTTT
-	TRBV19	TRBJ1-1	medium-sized	CASSTPGTEAFF	TGTGCCAGTAGTACCCCTGGGACTGAAGCTTTCTTT
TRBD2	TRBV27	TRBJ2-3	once	CASSANPLAGDTQYF	TGTGCCAGCAGTGCTAACCCCCTAGCGGGCGATACGCAGTATTTT
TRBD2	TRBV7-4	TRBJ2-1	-	CASSSPRGARYNEQFF	TGTGCCAGCAGCTCCCCGCGGGGGGCCCGGTACAATGAGCAGTTCTTC
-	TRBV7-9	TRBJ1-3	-	CASSLSAGPTGNTIYF	TGTGCCAGCAGCTTATCAGCAGGACCGACTGGAAACACCATATATTTT
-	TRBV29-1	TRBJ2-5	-	CSPCIKTQYF	TGCAGCCCTTGTATCAAGACCCAGTACTTC
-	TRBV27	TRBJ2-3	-	CASSSRVVEGADTQYF	TGTGCCAGCAGTTCCCGCGTGGTGGAGGGCGCAGATACGCAGTATTTT
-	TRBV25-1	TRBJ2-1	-	CASSEVRTVQFF	TGTGCCAGCAGTGAGGTACGGACAGTGCAGTTCTTC